This T cell receptor (beta chain) was sequenced during a study of T cells after yellow fever vaccination. Trimming removed 11 bases from V and 2 bases from J, with 13 bases in between. Germline assignment: CDR1 MDHEN and CDR2 SYDVKM. The CDR3 consists of 13 residues. MiXCR was run by TCRdb on the 5' RACE reads, yielding one entry per CDR3 protein. The sample holds around 550,000 distinct CDR3 sequences, less than 20% seen once. This chain uses TRBV28 with TRBJ2-1; no firm D call. This TCR derives from a man aged 25 to 40 who received the YFV17D yellow fever vaccine. The sample consisted of PBMCs, taken 15 days after the yellow fever booster vaccination. In DNA form, the CDR3 reads TGTGCCGGAGCCCCTTCCGCCTACAATGAGCAGTTCTTC. Translation gives CAGAPSAYNEQFF.